This T cell receptor (beta chain) emerged from a study of cytomegalovirus exposure and HLA in healthy donors. Study as a whole: For the approximately 410 genotyped donors, roughly 80% fell within the Caucasian-associated ancestry cluster. Findings of the study overall: Being indistinguishable, some V segments were excluded, TRBV6-2 and TRBV6-3 among them. The majority of CMV-associated TCR beta chains were reported as apparently HLA-restricted in a later analysis.

On this clone: The antigen is undetermined.

Researchers ran the PCR with 60 Vbeta and 13 Jbeta primers. Data came from immunoSEQ multiplex PCR; TCRdb stores just in-frame clones and leaves some out. The sample records some 150,000 clones, 80% being singletons. The germline V gene has CDR1 LNHDA and CDR2 SQIVND (reference sequence). CDR3 length: 13 residues. V shed 5 bases and J shed 4 bases, with 9 bases lying between them. The source of this sequence is a man in his late teens or twenties in good health and CMV-seropositive. The chain is built from TRBV19 and TRBJ2-1; D remains unclear. The sample consisted of PBMCs. CDR3 nucleotides: TGTGCCAGTAGTTTCTCCTTATACAATGAGCAGTTCTTC. Translation: CASSFSLYNEQFF.